These 2 T cell receptor beta chains share one sample of origin, sequenced in a study of blood T cell repertoires in COVID-19. Clones were sequenced by immunoSEQ multiplex PCR, and TCRdb holds only the in-frame ones, with some missing. The sample lists around 300,000 clones, roughly 84% occurring once. The specimen was peripheral blood. The receptors were gathered from a man in his fifties with active or convalescent COVID-19.

CDR3 region: CASSYGGRVLDTEAFF. The CDR3 DNA reads as TGTGCCAGCAGCTACGGAGGAAGGGTTTTGGACACTGAAGCTTTCTTT. The chain links TRBV9 to TRBJ1-1; no definite D call. Looked up from germline, CDR1 is SGDLS and CDR2 is YYNGEE. The V and J ends lost 4 bases and 3 bases respectively, with 19 bases between them. The CDR3 is 16 amino acids. Full variable domain (missing parts from reference TRBV9 and TRBJ1-1): DSGVTQTPKHLITATGQRVTLRCSPRSGDLSVYWYQQSLDQGLQFLIQYYNGEERAKGNILERFSAQQFPDLHSELNLSSLELGDSALYFCASSYGGRVLDTEAFFGQGTRLTVV.

J is TRBJ1-2 and V is TRBV27; perhaps TRBD1 as D (5 bases). This CDR3 contains 15 residues. Looked up from germline, CDR1 is MNHEY and CDR2 is SMNVEV (reference sequence). The V and J ends lost 4 bases and 4 bases respectively, with 16 bases between them. CDR3 region: CASSSLLDIFYGYTF. Written as DNA, the CDR3 is TGTGCCAGCAGTTCCCTATTGGACATCTTCTATGGCTACACCTTC.